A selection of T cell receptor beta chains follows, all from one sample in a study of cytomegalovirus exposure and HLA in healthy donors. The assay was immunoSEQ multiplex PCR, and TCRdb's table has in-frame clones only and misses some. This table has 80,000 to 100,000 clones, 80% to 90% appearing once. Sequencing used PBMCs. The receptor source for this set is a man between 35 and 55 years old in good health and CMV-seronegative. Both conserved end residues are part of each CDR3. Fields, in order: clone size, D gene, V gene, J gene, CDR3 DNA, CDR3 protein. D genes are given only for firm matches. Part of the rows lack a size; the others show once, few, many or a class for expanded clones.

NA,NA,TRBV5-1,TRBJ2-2,TGCGCCAGCAGCTTGGGAGGCAGGGGAAACACCGGGGAGCTGTTTTTT,CASSLGGRGNTGELFF
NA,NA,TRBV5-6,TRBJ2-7,TGTGCCAGCAGCTTGGATGCGGAGAGCTCCTACGAGCAGTACTTC,CASSLDAESSYEQYF
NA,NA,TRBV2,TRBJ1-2,TGTGCCAGCACCCGAGAGGGAGACACTTATGGCTACACCTTC,CASTREGDTYGYTF
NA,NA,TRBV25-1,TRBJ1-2,TGTGCCAGCTGGGGGGACGTCGCTGGCTACACCTTC,CASWGDVAGYTF
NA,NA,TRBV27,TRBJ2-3,TGTGCCAGCACCTTGGGGACACCACTCACAGATACGCAGTATTTT,CASTLGTPLTDTQYF
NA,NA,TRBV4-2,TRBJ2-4,TGTGCCAGCAGCCAGTACCGTCCGGGACAAAATGCGGCCAAAAACATTCAGTACTTC,CASSQYRPGQNAAKNIQYF
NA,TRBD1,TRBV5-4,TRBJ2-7,TGTGCCAGCAGTCAAAATCCGGACAGGGACGAGCAGTACTTC,CASSQNPDRDEQYF
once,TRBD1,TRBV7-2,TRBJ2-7,TGTGCCAGCAGCTGGACAGGTTACGAGCAGTACTTC,CASSWTGYEQYF
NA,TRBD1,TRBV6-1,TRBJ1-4,TGTGCCAGCTTTTCCCGACAGGGACCAAATGAAAAACTGTTTTTT,CASFSRQGPNEKLFF
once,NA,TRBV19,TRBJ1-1,TGTGCCAGTAACACCCGTGGGGGGGCCACTGAAGCTTTCTTT,CASNTRGGATEAFF
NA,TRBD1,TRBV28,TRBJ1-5,TGTGCCATCTCGACAGGGGCTAGGGGTCCCCAGCATTTT,CAISTGARGPQHF
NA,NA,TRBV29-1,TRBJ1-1,TGCAGCGTTGACGTACACGACACTGAAGCTTTCTTT,CSVDVHDTEAFF
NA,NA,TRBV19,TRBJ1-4,TGTGCCAGTAGGCCTAGGGGCCGGGAGGAAAAACTGTTTTTT,CASRPRGREEKLFF
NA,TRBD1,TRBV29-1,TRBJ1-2,TGCAGCGTGGACGACAGGGGGCGAGGCTACACCTTC,CSVDDRGRGYTF
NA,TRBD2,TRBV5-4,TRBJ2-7,TGTGCCAGCAGCTTGTTGAGAGCGGGGATGTACGAGCAGTACTTC,CASSLLRAGMYEQYF
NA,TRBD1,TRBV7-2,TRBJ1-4,TGTGCCAGCAGCCCGCGGGCAGGGGGAGGAGAAAAACTGTTTTTT,CASSPRAGGGEKLFF
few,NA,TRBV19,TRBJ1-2,TGTGCCAGTAGTTGGCAGGGCTATGGCTACACCTTC,CASSWQGYGYTF
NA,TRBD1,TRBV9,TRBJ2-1,TGTGCCAGCAGCGTAGGGACAGGGACCTACAATGAGCAGTTCTTC,CASSVGTGTYNEQFF
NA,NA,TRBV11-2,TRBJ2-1,TGTGCCAGCAGCTTGAAGATCGCAGGGGTTGAGCAGTTCTTC,CASSLKIAGVEQFF
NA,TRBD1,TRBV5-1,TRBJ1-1,TGCGCCAGCAGCTTGGGACAGGGGTTCACTGAAGCTTTCTTT,CASSLGQGFTEAFF
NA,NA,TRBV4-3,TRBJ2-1,TGCGCCAGCAGCCAAGGGATACAGGTGAATGAGCAGTTCTTC,CASSQGIQVNEQFF
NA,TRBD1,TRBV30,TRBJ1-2,TGTGCCTGGACCGCGGACAGGGGCGACGGCTACACCTTC,CAWTADRGDGYTF
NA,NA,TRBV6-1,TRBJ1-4,TGTGCCAGCAGTCGTTTGGCGGCAACTAATGAAAAACTGTTTTTT,CASSRLAATNEKLFF
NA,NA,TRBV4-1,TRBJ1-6,TGCGCCAGCAGCAGGCACCGGGACAACGCCGGGGCACCCCTCCACTTT,CASSRHRDNAGAPLHF
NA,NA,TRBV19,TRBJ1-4,TGTGCCAGTAGTATCCTAGACAGTAAACTGTTTTTT,CASSILDSKLFF
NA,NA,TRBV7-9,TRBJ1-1,TGTGCCAGCAGCTTAGATGGGGGGACCCTACTTGAAGCTTTCTTT,CASSLDGGTLLEAFF
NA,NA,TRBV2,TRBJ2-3,TGTGCCAGCAGTGAAGCGCTTCGGGTGTATTTT,CASSEALRVYF
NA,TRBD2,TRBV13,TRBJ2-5,TGTGCCAGCAGCCCTGTGGGACTAGCGGGGGGGCCTCGGGAGCAGTACTTC,CASSPVGLAGGPREQYF
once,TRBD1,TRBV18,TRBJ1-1,TGTGCCAGCTCACCGATCGGACAGGGAATAACTGAAGCTTTCTTT,CASSPIGQGITEAFF
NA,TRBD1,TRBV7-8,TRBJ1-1,TGTGCCAGCAGCACGGGACAGGGGGCAGTCTCTGAAGCTTTCTTT,CASSTGQGAVSEAFF
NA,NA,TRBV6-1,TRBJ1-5,TGTGCCAGCAGTGATGGCGGGTTTAGCAATCAGCCCCAGCATTTT,CASSDGGFSNQPQHF
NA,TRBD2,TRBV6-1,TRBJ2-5,TGTGCCAGCAAAATAGCGGGGGCCCCTTCTAAGATCCAGTACTTC,CASKIAGAPSKIQYF
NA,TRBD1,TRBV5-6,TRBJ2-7,TGTGCCAGCAGCGTAGACAGGGGGCGGGTAGGCGAGCAGTACTTC,CASSVDRGRVGEQYF
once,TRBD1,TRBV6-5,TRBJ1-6,TGTGCCAGCCGGGGACAGAGCAATAATTCACCCCTCCACTTT,CASRGQSNNSPLHF
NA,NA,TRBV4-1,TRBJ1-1,TGCGCCAGCAGCCAAGATGGAGGAGTAGCTTTCTTT,CASSQDGGVAFF
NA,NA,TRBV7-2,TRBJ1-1,TGTGCCAGCAGCTTATGGGGGGGTACTCAAGCTTTCTTT,CASSLWGGTQAFF
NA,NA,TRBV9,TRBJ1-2,TGTGCCAGCAGCGTAGAACCGCGCTATGGCTACACCTTC,CASSVEPRYGYTF
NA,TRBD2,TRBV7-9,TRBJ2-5,TGTGCCAGCAGCGCCCAGGCGGGGGAAGAGACCCAGTACTTC,CASSAQAGEETQYF
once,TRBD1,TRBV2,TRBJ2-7,TGTGCCAGCAGATGGGACAGCTCCTACGAGCAGTACTTC,CASRWDSSYEQYF
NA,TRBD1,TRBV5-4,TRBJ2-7,TGTGCCAGCAGCTTGGCCGACAGGGGCGAGCAGTACTTC,CASSLADRGEQYF
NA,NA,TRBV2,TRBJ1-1,TGTGCCAGCAGTAAGGACAAGGGGCGAGACACTGAAGCTTTCTTT,CASSKDKGRDTEAFF
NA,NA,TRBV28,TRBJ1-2,TGTGCCAGCAGCCCGGGGGGCCCCTATGGCTACACCTTC,CASSPGGPYGYTF
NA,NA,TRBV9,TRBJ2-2,TGTGCCAGCAGCACATGGAGGGGCGGGGAGCTGTTTTTT,CASSTWRGGELFF
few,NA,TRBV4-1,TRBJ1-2,TGCGCCAGCAGCCACCAGGGAAAGGAGTATGGCTACACCTTC,CASSHQGKEYGYTF
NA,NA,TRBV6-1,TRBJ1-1,TGTGCCAGCAGTTCACGGGGGAACACTGAAGCTTTCTTT,CASSSRGNTEAFF
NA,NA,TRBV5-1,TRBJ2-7,TGCGCCAGCAGCTTAGCCGCCGTCGCCGAGCAGTACTTC,CASSLAAVAEQYF
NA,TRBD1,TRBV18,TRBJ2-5,TGTGCCAGCTCACCACCAATTGGGACAGGGGGAGGAGGAGAGACCCAGTACTTC,CASSPPIGTGGGGETQYF
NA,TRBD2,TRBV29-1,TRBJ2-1,TGCAGCGTTATGGGGGGGATTAGCTCCTACAATGAGCAGTTCTTC,CSVMGGISSYNEQFF
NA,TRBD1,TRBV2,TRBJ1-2,TGTGCCAGCACATACCAGGGGGACGGGGCCTACACCTTC,CASTYQGDGAYTF
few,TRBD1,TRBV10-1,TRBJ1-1,TGCGCCAGCAGGCCGCGGACAGGGGAGAGAGCTTTCTTT,CASRPRTGERAFF
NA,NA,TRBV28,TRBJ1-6,TGTGCCAGCAAGGCAGGTCATAATTCACCCCTCCACTTT,CASKAGHNSPLHF
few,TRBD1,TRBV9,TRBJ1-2,TGTGCCAGCAGCACCGGACAGGATTATGGCTACACCTTC,CASSTGQDYGYTF
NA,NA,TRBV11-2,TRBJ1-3,TGTGCCAGCAGCTTAGTCAGGGCCCACTCTGGAAACACCATATATTTT,CASSLVRAHSGNTIYF
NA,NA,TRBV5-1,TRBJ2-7,TGCGCCAGCAGCTTTGACCGGAGCTCCTACGAGCAGTACTTC,CASSFDRSSYEQYF
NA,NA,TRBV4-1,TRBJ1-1,TGCGCCAGCACCGCTCCCGGGGATCGGCCGGGGGAAAACACTGAAGCTTTCTTT,CASTAPGDRPGENTEAFF
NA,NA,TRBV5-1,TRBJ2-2,TGCGCCAGCAGCTTGGGGGGACACGCGAACACCGGGGAGCTGTTTTTT,CASSLGGHANTGELFF
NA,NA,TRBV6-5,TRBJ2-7,TGTGCCAGCAGTTACAACAGGGGGGGATACGAGCAGTACTTC,CASSYNRGGYEQYF
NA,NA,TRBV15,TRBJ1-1,TGTGCCACCAGCATCAACGGGGGGTACACTGAAGCTTTCTTT,CATSINGGYTEAFF
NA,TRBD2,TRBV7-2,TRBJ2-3,TGTGCCAGCAGCTTAGGACTCGGGAGGACAGATACGCAGTATTTT,CASSLGLGRTDTQYF
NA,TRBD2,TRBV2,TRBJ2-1,TGTGCCAGCAGCGCTCAACCTAGCGCGGGGGGGATCGGTGAGCAGTTCTTC,CASSAQPSAGGIGEQFF